The sequence of this TCR beta chain was determined in a study of shared clonotypes between healthy human individuals. Study as a whole: Each donor contributed plates that comprised three CD4 naive, three CD4 memory, two CD8 naive and one CD8 memory.

A note on this clone: Its antigen remains unidentified.

The CDR3 has 17 amino acids. V lost 2 bases and J lost 2, with 14 bases in between. Germline-derived CDR1 and CDR2 are SGDLS and YYNGEE. TCRdb's table, derived via immunoSEQ multiplex PCR, lists solely in-frame clones and lacks some. The sample has fewer than 1 million clones; 90% to 97% are singletons. CD45RO-negative cells were positively selected for CCR7, leaving out terminally differentiated effector memory CD45RA+ cells. Donors, without exception, were Caucasian adults residing in Nashville, Tennessee. Study-wide findings and caveats: Memory subsets had estimated richness that was generally smaller than that of naive subsets.

Specimen: naive CD8+ T cells sorted from blood. This receptor was taken from a man in his thirties or forties in good health. This chain links TRBV9 with TRBJ2-6, with a weak D call TRBD1 (7 bases). Written as DNA, the CDR3 is TGTGCCAGCAGCGTGCGGGACAGAAATACTGGGGCCAACGTCCTGACTTTC. Translating it yields CASSVRDRNTGANVLTF.